This passage covers 18 T cell receptor beta chains from one sample sequenced in a study of T-cell memory formation after mild COVID-19. TCRdb itself ran the 5' RACE reads through MiXCR, one entry per CDR3 protein. The table has approximately 570,000 distinct CDR3 sequences, roughly 18% seen once. Input material: PBMCs or a T cell subset sorted from them (not recorded which). The receptors stem from an adult woman who had mild COVID-19 (a few samples of this study predate the infection). Cell type and time point are not known.

This clonotype was recorded a few times. This chain uses TRBV9 with TRBJ2-5, with D possibly being TRBD1 or TRBD2 (5 bases each). The CDR3 length is 16 residues. V was cut by 0 bases and J by 2 bases, with 14 bases left in between. Germline CDR1 is SGDLS and CDR2 is YYNGEE. The CDR3 loop reads CASSVAAGTTQETQYF. CDR3 sequence (DNA): TGTGCCAGCAGCGTAGCGGCCGGGACCACACAAGAGACCCAGTACTTC.

The chain employs TRBV27 and TRBJ2-1; 8 bases are a match to TRBD1. Germline V gene data show CDR1 as MNHEY and CDR2 as SMNVEV (reference sequence). The CDR3 consists of 13 residues. V trimming: 3 bases; J trimming: 12 bases; junction bases outside the gene matches: 7. This CDR3 reads CASSFTDRDGQFF. CDR3 nucleotides: TGTGCCAGCAGTTTCACGGACAGGGACGGGCAGTTCTTC.

The chain combines TRBV5-1 with TRBJ2-7; maybe TRBD2 (7 bases). This CDR3 has 18 amino acids. V was pared by 1 base and J by 3 bases, with 23 bases between. Germline V gene sequence: CDR1 SGHRS, CDR2 YFSETQ. The CDR3, as DNA: TGCGCCAGCAGCTTGTCTTTATCAGCGGGAAAGGGGGTCTACGAGCAGTACTTC. Protein sequence: CASSLSLSAGKGVYEQYF.

This chain joins TRBV12-2 and TRBJ2-1; TRBD2 reflects the table's D call only, with no check against the DNA. TRBV12-2 is a documented pseudogene. The CDR3 has 16 amino acids. The CDR3 protein is CASRLVWREDYNEQFF. The CDR3 region has the DNA TGTGCAAGTCGCTTAGTTTGGCGGGAGGACTACAATGAGCAGTTCTTC.

This clonotype has more than one count but fewer than ten. V usage is TRBV24-1 and J usage is TRBJ2-7, with D uncertain. Trimming removed 5 bases from V and 1 base from J, with 8 bases in between. Looked up from germline, CDR1 is KGHDR and CDR2 is SFDVKD. The CDR3 spans 13 residues. The CDR3 DNA sequence: TGTGCCACCAGTGGCGGTATGTCCTACGAGCAGTACTTC. This sequence encodes CATSGGMSYEQYF.

On this clonotype itself: One end of the junction fails to match germline, which may point to a read error. The chain employs TRBV19 and TRBJ1-4; 9 bases fit TRBD1. Germline CDR1 reads LNHDA; CDR2 reads SQIVND (reference sequence). The CDR3 is made up of 17 amino acids. CDR3 region: CASNIRGQGPTNEKLFF. CDR3 nucleotides: TGTGCCAGTAATATAAGGGGACAGGGACCGACTAATGAAAAACTGTTTTTT. Together with reference TRBV19 and TRBJ1-4, the CDR3 gives the full variable domain: DGGITQSPKYLFRKEGQNVTLSCEQNLNHDAMYWYRQDPGQGLRLIYYSQIVNDFQKGDIAEGYSVSREKKESFPLTVTSAQKNPTAFYLCASNIRGQGPTNEKLFFGSGTQLSVL.

Only a few counts were recorded for this clonotype. The chain carries TRBV2 and TRBJ2-4, with 12 bases fitting TRBD2. The CDR3 has 20 residues. Germline V lookup: CDR1 SNHLY, CDR2 FYNNEI. The V segment lost 0 bases and the J segment 1 base; nucleotides outside the gene matches: 10. As DNA, the CDR3 is TGTGCCAGCAGTGAAGCTGGGCTAGCGGGAGGGCCGAATGCCAAAAACATTCAGTACTTC. Encoded protein: CASSEAGLAGGPNAKNIQYF.

V usage is TRBV5-1 and J usage is TRBJ1-4; the D gene is possibly TRBD1 (5 bases). CDR1 and CDR2 from the germline V gene are SGHRS and YFSETQ. CDR3 length equals 14 residues. Between the trimmed V and J ends, which lost 4 bases and 1 base, there was a span of 8 bases. The CDR3 sequence: CASSLDRTNEKLFF. CDR3 sequence (DNA): TGCGCCAGCAGCCTCGACAGAACTAATGAAAAACTGTTTTTT.

This clonotype was recorded at least ten times. CDR3 nucleotide sequence: TGTGCCGTTTCCTCTCTCGCTAGAGCCTACGAGCAGTACTTC. Its translation is CAVSSLARAYEQYF. V and J are TRBV12-3 or TRBV12-4 and TRBJ2-7; no clear D gene. The CDR3 totals 14 residues. Trimming pared 11 bases from V and 2 bases from J, leaving 19 bases between.

This clonotype was counted between two and nine times. The chain couples TRBV5-1 to TRBJ2-1; the D call may be TRBD1 or TRBD2 (5 bases each). The CDR3 has 15 residues. Germline V gives CDR1 SGHRS, CDR2 YFSETQ. Trimming took 4 bases from V and 3 from J, leaving 14 bases between them. CDR3 sequence: CASSPGPILYNEQFF. The CDR3, as DNA: TGCGCCAGCAGCCCGGGACCAATCCTCTACAATGAGCAGTTCTTC.

The J gene is TRBJ1-1, the V gene TRBV29-1, with 8 positions matching TRBD1. Per the germline V gene, CDR1 is SQVTM and CDR2 is ANQGSEA. After removal of 3 bases from V and 3 bases from J, the junction contained 9 bases not matched to a gene. The CDR3 sequence is 15 residues long. DNA for the CDR3: TGCAGCGTTGAGGCTCAGGGGGCTAGGGACACTGAAGCTTTCTTT. It specifies CSVEAQGARDTEAFF.

This clonotype has only a few counts. The V call is TRBV5-5, the J call TRBJ2-3; 10 nucleotides align to TRBD2. The germline CDR1 and CDR2 sequences are SGHKS and YYEKEE (reference sequence). The CDR3 is 16 amino acids. The trim removed 1 base at V and 1 base at J, leaving 3 bases unmatched. CDR3 nucleotides: TGTGCCAGCAGCTTGCAGAGCGGGAGGGGCACAGATACGCAGTATTTT. Translating it yields CASSLQSGRGTDTQYF.

This clonotype was picked up a small number of times. The chain couples TRBV7-2 to TRBJ2-1; D remains unclear. Trimming took 1 base from V and 8 from J, leaving 12 bases between them. Germline loops: CDR1 SGHTA, CDR2 FQGNSA. The CDR3 is made up of 14 amino acids. Here the CDR3 reads CASSLDDRFDEQFF. The CDR3 DNA reads TGTGCCAGCAGCTTAGATGACCGTTTCGATGAGCAGTTCTTC.

The chain joins TRBV11-3 to TRBJ2-1; a weak D match, TRBD1 (6 bases). Germline V lookup: CDR1 SGHNT, CDR2 YENEEA. Trimming left V 6 bases short and J 0 bases short, with 9 bases between. This CDR3 contains 14 residues. The CDR3 DNA sequence: TGTGCCAGCAGAATGGACAGCTCCTACAATGAGCAGTTCTTC. Translated, it gives CASRMDSSYNEQFF.

This clonotype was counted a few times. This rearrangement joins TRBV5-1 to TRBJ1-6; D not certain. The CDR3 covers 14 residues. CDR1 is SGHRS, CDR2 YFSETQ, per germline. Trimming cost V 0 bases and J 6 bases, with 7 bases left between them. CDR3 in DNA: TGCGCCAGCAGCTTGGCCTACGGTAATTCACCCCTCCACTTT. This encodes CASSLAYGNSPLHF.

This clonotype was seen a handful of times. The J gene is TRBJ2-5, the V gene TRBV9; 10 bases agree with TRBD2. This CDR3 region has 15 residues. V shed 0 bases, J shed 5 bases, and the junction held 4 bases outside the gene matches. The germline V gene encodes CDR1 SGDLS and CDR2 YYNGEE. CDR3 sequence reads: CASSVGAGGPETQYF. CDR3 bases: TGTGCCAGCAGCGTAGGAGCGGGGGGGCCGGAGACCCAGTACTTC.

CDR3 residues: CATSDHPGRAGEETQYF. The CDR3 nucleotides are TGTGCCACCAGTGACCACCCAGGGCGAGCGGGAGAAGAGACCCAGTACTTC. The chain has TRBV24-1 and TRBJ2-5, with 8 nucleotides matching TRBD2. The germline gives CDR1 KGHDR, CDR2 SFDVKD. The V gene end was trimmed by 4 bases and the J gene end by 3 bases; junction bases not matched to a gene: 12. The CDR3 contains 17 residues.

This clonotype occurred a few times. The chain recombines TRBV30 with TRBJ2-7; D remains unclear. V dropped 0 bases and J dropped 7 bases, with 13 bases sitting between them. This CDR3 spans 13 amino acids. Germline CDR1 GTSNPN, CDR2 SVGIG (reference sequence). CDR3 residues: CAWSVFREGEQYF. CDR3 DNA sequence: TGTGCCTGGAGTGTATTTAGGGAAGGGGAGCAGTACTTC.